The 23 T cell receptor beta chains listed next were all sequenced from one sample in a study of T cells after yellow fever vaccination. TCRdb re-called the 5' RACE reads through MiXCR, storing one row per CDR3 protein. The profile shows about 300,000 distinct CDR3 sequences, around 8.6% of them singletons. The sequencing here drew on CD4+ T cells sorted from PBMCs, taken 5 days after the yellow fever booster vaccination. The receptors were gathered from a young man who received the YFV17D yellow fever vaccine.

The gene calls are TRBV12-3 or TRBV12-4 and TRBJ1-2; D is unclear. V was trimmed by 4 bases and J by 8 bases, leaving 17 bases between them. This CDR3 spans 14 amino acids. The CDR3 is CASSSRRALWGYTF. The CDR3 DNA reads TGTGCCAGCAGTTCTCGTCGCGCCCTTTGGGGCTACACCTTC.

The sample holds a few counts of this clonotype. Here the CDR3 DNA reads TGTGCCAGCAGTTCTGGGACAGGTACCGGGGAGCTGTTTTTT. Protein sequence: CASSSGTGTGELFF. The genes are TRBV12-3 or TRBV12-4 and TRBJ2-2, with TRBD1 identical over 8 bases. V lost 4 bases to trimming and J lost 5 bases; unmatched junction nucleotides: 3. The CDR3 is made up of 14 amino acids.

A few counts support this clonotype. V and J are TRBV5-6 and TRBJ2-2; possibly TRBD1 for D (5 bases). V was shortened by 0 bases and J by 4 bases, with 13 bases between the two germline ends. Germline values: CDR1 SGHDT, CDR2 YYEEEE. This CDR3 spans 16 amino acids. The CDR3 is CASSLELQEFTGELFF. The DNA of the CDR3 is TGTGCCAGCAGCTTGGAGTTACAGGAGTTCACCGGGGAGCTGTTTTTT.

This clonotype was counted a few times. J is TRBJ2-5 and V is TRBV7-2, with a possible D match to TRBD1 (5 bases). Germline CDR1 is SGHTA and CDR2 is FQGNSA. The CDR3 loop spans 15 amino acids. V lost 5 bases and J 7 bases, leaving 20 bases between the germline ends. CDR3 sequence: CASSLRLLAQGTQYF. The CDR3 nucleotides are TGTGCCAGCAGCCTACGTCTCCTCGCCCAGGGGACCCAGTACTTC.

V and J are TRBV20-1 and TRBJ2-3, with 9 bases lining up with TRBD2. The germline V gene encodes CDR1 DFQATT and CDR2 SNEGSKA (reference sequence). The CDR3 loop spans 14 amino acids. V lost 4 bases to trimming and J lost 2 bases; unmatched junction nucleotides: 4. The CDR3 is CSATGTSHTDTQYF. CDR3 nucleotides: TGCAGTGCTACCGGGACTAGCCACACAGATACGCAGTATTTT.

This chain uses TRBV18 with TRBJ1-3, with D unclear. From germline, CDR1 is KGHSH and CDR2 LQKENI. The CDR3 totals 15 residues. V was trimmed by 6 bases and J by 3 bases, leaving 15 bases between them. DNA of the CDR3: TGTGCCAGCTCCCTTGGAGGACCGGGTGGAAACACCATATATTTT. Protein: CASSLGGPGGNTIYF. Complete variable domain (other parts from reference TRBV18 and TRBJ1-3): NAGVMQNPRHLVRRRGQEARLRCSPMKGHSHVYWYRQLPEEGLKFMVYLQKENIIDESGMPKERFSAEFPKEGPSILRIQQVVRGDSAAYFCASSLGGPGGNTIYFGEGSWLTVV.

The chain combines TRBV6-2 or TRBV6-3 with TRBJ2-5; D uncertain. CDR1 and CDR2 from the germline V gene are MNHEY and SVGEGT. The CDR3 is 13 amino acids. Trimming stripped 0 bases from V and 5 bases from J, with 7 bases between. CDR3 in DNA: TGTGCCAGCAGTTACTCTAGGGCGGAGACCCAGTACTTC. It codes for CASSYSRAETQYF.

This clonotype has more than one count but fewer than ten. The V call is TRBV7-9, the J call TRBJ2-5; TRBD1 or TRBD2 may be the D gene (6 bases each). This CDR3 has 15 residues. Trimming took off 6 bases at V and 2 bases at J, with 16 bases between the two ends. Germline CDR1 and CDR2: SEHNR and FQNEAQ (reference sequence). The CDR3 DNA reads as TGTGCCAGCAGGTTGAGGGGGGCCACTCAAGAGACCCAGTACTTC. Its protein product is CASRLRGATQETQYF.

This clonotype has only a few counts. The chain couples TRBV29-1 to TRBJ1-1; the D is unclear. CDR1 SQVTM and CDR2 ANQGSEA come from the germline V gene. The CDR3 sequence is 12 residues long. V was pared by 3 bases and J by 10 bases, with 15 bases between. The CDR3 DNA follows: TGCAGCGTTGAGGGCAGGCCATCAGTAGCTTTCTTT. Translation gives CSVEGRPSVAFF.

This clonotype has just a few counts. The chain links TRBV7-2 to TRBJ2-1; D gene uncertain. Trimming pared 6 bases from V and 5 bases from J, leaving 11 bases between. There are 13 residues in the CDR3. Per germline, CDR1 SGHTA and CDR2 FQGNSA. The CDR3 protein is CASSFLYDNEQFF. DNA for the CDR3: TGTGCCAGCAGTTTCCTATATGACAATGAGCAGTTCTTC.

The CDR3 loop is CASSPFFRTSGGYNEQFF. CDR3 sequence (DNA): TGTGCCAGCAGCCCCTTCTTCAGGACTAGCGGGGGGTACAATGAGCAGTTCTTC. The chain has TRBV7-3 and TRBJ2-1, with 14 bases identical to TRBD2. Unmatched junction bases numbered 10, after V lost 5 bases and J lost 4 bases. CDR1 is SGHTA and CDR2 is FQGTGA in the germline V gene. The CDR3 length is 18 residues.

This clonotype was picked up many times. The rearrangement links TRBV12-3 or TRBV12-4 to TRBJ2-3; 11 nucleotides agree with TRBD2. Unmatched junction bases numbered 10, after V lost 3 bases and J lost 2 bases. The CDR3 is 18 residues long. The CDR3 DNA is TGTGCCAGCAGTTTGGGTAGCGGGGGGGCCCCGTCCACAGATACGCAGTATTTT. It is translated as CASSLGSGGAPSTDTQYF.

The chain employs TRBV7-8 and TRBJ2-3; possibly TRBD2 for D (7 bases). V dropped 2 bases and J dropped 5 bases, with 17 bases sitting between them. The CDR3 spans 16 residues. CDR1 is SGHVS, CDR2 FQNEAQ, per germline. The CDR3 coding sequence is TGTGCCAGCAGCTTAAGATGGGGGGGCTTGGGAGATACGCAGTATTTT. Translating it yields CASSLRWGGLGDTQYF.

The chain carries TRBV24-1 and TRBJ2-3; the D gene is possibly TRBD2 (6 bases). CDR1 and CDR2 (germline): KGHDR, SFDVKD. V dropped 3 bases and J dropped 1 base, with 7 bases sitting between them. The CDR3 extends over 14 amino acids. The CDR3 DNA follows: TGTGCCACCAGTGATCCGGGGGGCACAGATACGCAGTATTTT. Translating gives CATSDPGGTDTQYF.

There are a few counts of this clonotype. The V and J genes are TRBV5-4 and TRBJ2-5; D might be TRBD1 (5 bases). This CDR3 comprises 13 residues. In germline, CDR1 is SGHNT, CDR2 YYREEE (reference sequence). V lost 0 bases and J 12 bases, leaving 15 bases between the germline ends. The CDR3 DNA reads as TGTGCCAGCAGCTTGGAAGTTACAGGTCTTAAGTACTTC. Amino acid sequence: CASSLEVTGLKYF.

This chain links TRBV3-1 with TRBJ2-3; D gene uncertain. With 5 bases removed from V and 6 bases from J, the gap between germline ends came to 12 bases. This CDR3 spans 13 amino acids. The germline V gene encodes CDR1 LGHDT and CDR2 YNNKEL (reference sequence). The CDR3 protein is CASSSASPDTQYF. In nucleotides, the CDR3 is TGTGCCAGCAGCTCTGCTTCGCCGGATACGCAGTATTTT.

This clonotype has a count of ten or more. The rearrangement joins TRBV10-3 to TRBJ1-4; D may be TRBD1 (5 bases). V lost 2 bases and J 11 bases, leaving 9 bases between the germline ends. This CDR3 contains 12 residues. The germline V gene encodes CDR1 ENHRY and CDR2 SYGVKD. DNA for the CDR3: TGTGCCATCAGTGAGGGGGCAGAGAAACTGTTTTTT. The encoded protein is CAISEGAEKLFF.

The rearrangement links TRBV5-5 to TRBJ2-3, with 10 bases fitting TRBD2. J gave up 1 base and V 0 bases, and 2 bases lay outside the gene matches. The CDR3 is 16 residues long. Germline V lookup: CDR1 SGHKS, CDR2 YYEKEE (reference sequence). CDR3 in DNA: TGTGCCAGCAGCTTGGAGGGGACTAGCGGCACAGATACGCAGTATTTT. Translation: CASSLEGTSGTDTQYF. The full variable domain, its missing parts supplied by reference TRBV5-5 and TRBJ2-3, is DAGVTQSPTHLIKTRGQQVTLRCSPISGHKSVSWYQQVLGQGPQFIFQYYEKEERGRGNFPDRFSARQFPNYSSELNVNALLLGDSALYLCASSLEGTSGTDTQYFGPGTRLTVL.

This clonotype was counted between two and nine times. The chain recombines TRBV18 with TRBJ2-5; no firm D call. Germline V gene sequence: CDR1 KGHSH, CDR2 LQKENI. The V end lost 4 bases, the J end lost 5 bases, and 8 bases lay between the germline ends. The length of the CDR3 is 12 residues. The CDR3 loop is CASSLGTETQYF. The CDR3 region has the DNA TGTGCCAGCTCACTGGGTACGGAGACCCAGTACTTC.

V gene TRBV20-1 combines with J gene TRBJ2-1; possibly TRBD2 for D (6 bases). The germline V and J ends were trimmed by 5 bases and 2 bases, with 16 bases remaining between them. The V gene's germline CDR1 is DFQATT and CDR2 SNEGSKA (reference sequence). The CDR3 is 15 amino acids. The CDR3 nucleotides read TGCAGTGCTGTTACCGGGACTCCGGCCTACAATGAGCAGTTCTTC. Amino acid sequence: CSAVTGTPAYNEQFF.

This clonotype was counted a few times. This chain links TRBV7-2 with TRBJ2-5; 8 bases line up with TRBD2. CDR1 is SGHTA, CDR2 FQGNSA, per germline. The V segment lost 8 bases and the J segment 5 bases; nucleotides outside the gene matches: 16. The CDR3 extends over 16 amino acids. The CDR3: CASQNLHGGDGETQYF. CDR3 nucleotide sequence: TGTGCCAGCCAGAACCTCCACGGGGGGGATGGCGAGACCCAGTACTTC.

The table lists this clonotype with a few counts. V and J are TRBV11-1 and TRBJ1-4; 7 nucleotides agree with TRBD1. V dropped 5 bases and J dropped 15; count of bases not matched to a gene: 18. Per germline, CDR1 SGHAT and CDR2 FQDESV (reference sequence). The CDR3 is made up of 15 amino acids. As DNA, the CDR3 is TGTGCCAGCAGCCCACGACAGGGACGGGATATGCGGATGTTTTTT. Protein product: CASSPRQGRDMRMFF.

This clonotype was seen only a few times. This CDR3 is CASSPTHDVETQYF. CDR3 DNA sequence: TGTGCCAGCAGCCCGACCCATGACGTGGAGACCCAGTACTTC. The chain joins TRBV3-1 to TRBJ2-5; D is undetermined. The CDR3 spans 14 residues. Per the germline V gene, CDR1 is LGHDT and CDR2 is YNNKEL (reference sequence). The V and J ends lost 4 bases and 5 bases respectively, with 14 bases between them.